This paragraph reports one T cell receptor (beta chain). The source of the sample is a study of blood T cell repertoires in COVID-19. How the authors handled the data: Reference gene primers were amplified, and this amplification served to estimate nucleated cell counts. Profiling relied on immunoSEQ multiplex PCR, and the TCRdb table lists in-frame clones only, not all of them. That table supplies the V and J calls and clone size; D and trimming were determined from the DNA. This table holds 250,000 to 350,000 clones, 75% to 90% found once. V lost 4 bases, J lost 0 bases, and 13 bases stayed unmatched. The CDR3 is 18 amino acids. Germline V CDR1 and CDR2: MNHEY, SVGEGT.

This clonotype was sampled from a woman aged 50 to 60 who had recovered from COVID-19. The rearrangement joins TRBV6-2 or TRBV6-3 to TRBJ2-3; 7 bases fit TRBD2. The sample was peripheral blood. The DNA of the CDR3 is TGTGCCAGCAGTTCTGGCGGGAGCCAGTTTTTTAGCACAGATACGCAGTATTTT. Its protein product is CASSSGGSQFFSTDTQYF.